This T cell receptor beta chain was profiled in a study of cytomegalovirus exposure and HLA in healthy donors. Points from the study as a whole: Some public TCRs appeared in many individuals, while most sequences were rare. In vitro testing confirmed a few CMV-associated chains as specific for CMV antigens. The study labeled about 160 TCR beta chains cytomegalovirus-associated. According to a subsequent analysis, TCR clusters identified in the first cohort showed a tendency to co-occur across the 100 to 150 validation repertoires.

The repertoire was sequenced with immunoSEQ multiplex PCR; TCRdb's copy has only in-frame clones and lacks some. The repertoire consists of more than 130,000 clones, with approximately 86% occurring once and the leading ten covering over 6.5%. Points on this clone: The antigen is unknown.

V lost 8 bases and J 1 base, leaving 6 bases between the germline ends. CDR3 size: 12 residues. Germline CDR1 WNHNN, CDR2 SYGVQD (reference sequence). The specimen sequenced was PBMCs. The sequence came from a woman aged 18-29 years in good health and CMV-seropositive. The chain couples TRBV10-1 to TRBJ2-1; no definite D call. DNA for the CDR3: TGCGCCAGCTCACAATCCTACAATGAGCAGTTCTTC. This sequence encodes CASSQSYNEQFF.